This is a list of T cell receptor beta chains from one sample in a study of T cell responses to AZD1222 COVID-19 vaccine. The table came from immunoSEQ multiplex PCR; TCRdb's copy has only in-frame clones and leaves some out. The sample carries about 180,000 clones, approximately 90% recorded once. This material consisted of peripheral blood, taken 28 days after the second AZD1222 dose. These receptors originate from an adult who received the AZD1222 COVID-19 vaccine. Both conserved end residues are part of each CDR3. A D gene is named only where the DNA matches it firmly. Some rows mark clone size as missing; the rest say once, few, many or name a class of expanded clone.

j_call	clone_size	cdr3_length	v_call	d_call	cdr3_aa	cdr3_nt
TRBJ2-1	once	12	TRBV7-2	TRBD2	CAWAGGFNEQFF	TGTGCGTGGGCGGGGGGCTTCAATGAGCAGTTCTTC
TRBJ1-4	.	13	TRBV2	.	CASSGDVNEKLFF	TGTGCCAGCAGTGGGGACGTTAATGAAAAACTGTTTTTT
TRBJ1-1	.	14	TRBV4-3	.	CASSHVGRDTEAFF	TGCGCCAGCAGCCACGTGGGACGGGACACTGAAGCTTTCTTT
TRBJ2-1	once	12	TRBV6-5	TRBD2	CASRLAGTEQFF	TGTGCCAGCAGGTTAGCGGGTACGGAGCAGTTCTTC
TRBJ2-2	.	14	TRBV4-2	.	CASSPAANTGELFF	TGTGCCAGCAGCCCCGCTGCGAACACCGGGGAGCTGTTTTTT
TRBJ2-5	.	12	TRBV20-1	.	CSASPLQDPPYF	TGCAGTGCTAGTCCCCTCCAGGACCCTCCGTACTTC
TRBJ2-2	.	17	TRBV5-1	TRBD2	CASSDQVAGASTGELFF	TGCGCCAGCAGCGACCAGGTTGCGGGAGCCAGCACCGGGGAGCTGTTTTTT
TRBJ2-7	.	15	TRBV4-3	.	CASSQGDPRRYEQYF	TGCGCCAGCAGCCAAGGCGATCCACGGCGCTACGAGCAGTACTTC
TRBJ1-5	once	15	TRBV5-1	.	CASSWDSGSNQPQHF	TGCGCCAGCAGCTGGGATTCAGGGAGCAATCAGCCCCAGCATTTT
TRBJ1-1	.	15	TRBV4-2	.	CASSQVRVTNTEAFF	TGTGCCAGCAGCCAAGTCAGGGTAACGAACACTGAAGCTTTCTTT
TRBJ2-1	.	11	TRBV6-5	.	CASTKVYEQFF	TGTGCCAGCACCAAGGTTTATGAGCAGTTCTTC
TRBJ2-1	.	11	TRBV19	.	CASHGRSEQFF	TGTGCCAGTCACGGTCGGTCTGAGCAGTTCTTC
TRBJ2-7	.	15	TRBV5-6	.	CASSLTPMTTYEQYF	TGTGCCAGCAGCCTTACCCCGATGACCACCTACGAGCAGTACTTC
TRBJ2-7	.	17	TRBV19	.	CASSMKPLDRPTYEQYF	TGTGCCAGTAGTATGAAGCCCCTCGACAGGCCGACCTACGAGCAGTACTTC
TRBJ1-2	.	11	TRBV28	.	CASSSDPGYTF	TGTGCCAGCAGTAGCGACCCTGGCTACACCTTC
TRBJ1-2	.	13	TRBV18	.	CASSPGWGYGYTF	TGTGCCAGCTCACCGGGCTGGGGGTATGGCTACACCTTC
TRBJ2-5	once	15	TRBV6-5	.	CASSQTTGGKETQYF	TGTGCCAGCAGCCAAACGACAGGAGGTAAAGAGACCCAGTACTTC
TRBJ1-2	.	15	TRBV4-1	.	CASSTRGGANYGYTF	TGCGCCAGCAGCACCCGGGGAGGAGCTAACTATGGCTACACCTTC
TRBJ1-1	.	17	TRBV6-2/TRBV6-3	.	CASSYSGEGPMNTEAFF	TGTGCCAGCAGTTACTCGGGCGAGGGCCCAATGAACACTGAAGCTTTCTTT
TRBJ2-3	.	16	TRBV9	.	CASSVAQGISTDTQYF	TGTGCCAGCAGCGTAGCCCAGGGAATTTCCACAGATACGCAGTATTTT
TRBJ2-7	.	16	TRBV4-2	TRBD2	CASSQQASGRAGEQYF	TGTGCCAGCAGCCAGCAAGCTAGCGGGAGGGCGGGGGAGCAGTACTTC
TRBJ2-7	.	13	TRBV5-6	.	CASQRRVTYEQYF	TGTGCCAGCCAAAGGCGGGTAACCTACGAGCAGTACTTC
TRBJ2-7	.	15	TRBV7-9	.	CASRTGGGPPYEQYF	TGTGCCAGCAGAACCGGTGGGGGCCCCCCCTACGAGCAGTACTTC
TRBJ2-7	.	15	TRBV28	.	CASTVSAGPSGEQYF	TGTGCCAGCACCGTGTCGGCCGGGCCCAGTGGCGAGCAGTACTTC
TRBJ2-7	.	14	TRBV7-3	TRBD2	CASSSSGGPGEQYF	TGTGCCAGCAGCTCTAGCGGGGGCCCTGGCGAGCAGTACTTC
TRBJ2-7	.	12	TRBV11-3	.	CASSLPLGEQYF	TGTGCCAGCAGCTTACCCCTCGGGGAGCAGTACTTC
TRBJ2-2	.	18	TRBV3-1/TRBV3-2	.	CASSQGPSRRANTGELFF	TGTGCCAGCAGCCAAGGCCCAAGCAGGAGGGCGAACACCGGGGAGCTGTTTTTT
TRBJ2-5	once	15	TRBV5-1	.	CASSWATGAEETQYF	TGCGCCAGCAGCTGGGCCACGGGGGCAGAAGAGACCCAGTACTTC
TRBJ2-2	few	15	TRBV2	TRBD2	CASSVTSGSTGELFF	TGTGCCAGCAGCGTGACTAGCGGGAGCACCGGGGAGCTGTTTTTT
TRBJ2-1	once	12	TRBV5-1	.	CASSYQDNEQFF	TGCGCCAGCAGCTATCAAGACAATGAGCAGTTCTTC
TRBJ2-7	.	14	TRBV7-9	TRBD2	CATGGASGSYEQYF	TGTGCAACGGGAGGGGCTAGCGGGAGCTACGAGCAGTACTTC
TRBJ1-1	.	11	TRBV5-6	.	CASSRSTEAFF	TGTGCCAGCAGCAGGAGCACTGAAGCTTTCTTT
TRBJ2-5	.	15	TRBV5-1	TRBD1	CASSEDRGYQETQYF	TGCGCCAGCAGCGAGGACAGGGGCTACCAAGAGACCCAGTACTTC
TRBJ2-7	.	15	TRBV5-6	TRBD2	CASSSRTSGTYEQYF	TGTGCCAGCAGCTCCCGGACTAGCGGAACCTACGAGCAGTACTTC
TRBJ2-3	.	17	TRBV15	TRBD1	CATSRDQRGRPTDTQYF	TGTGCCACCAGCAGAGATCAGAGGGGGCGGCCCACAGATACGCAGTATTTT
TRBJ2-7	.	16	TRBV18	.	CASSPGQGSVVNEQYF	TGTGCCAGCTCACCGGGGCAGGGGTCCGTTGTGAACGAGCAGTACTTC
TRBJ2-1	.	15	TRBV11-2	TRBD1	CASMPTGAGYNEQFF	TGTGCCAGCATGCCTACAGGGGCGGGCTACAATGAGCAGTTCTTC
TRBJ2-7	.	12	TRBV12-3/TRBV12-4	.	CASSFPGSSQYF	TGTGCCAGCAGTTTTCCGGGATCTTCGCAGTACTTC
TRBJ2-1	.	16	TRBV5-1	TRBD2	CASSLETSGRINEQFF	TGCGCCAGCAGCTTGGAGACTAGCGGGAGAATAAATGAGCAGTTCTTC
TRBJ2-1	many	13	TRBV9	.	CASAPTAYNEQFF	TGTGCCAGCGCCCCTACGGCCTACAATGAGCAGTTCTTC
TRBJ2-5	.	13	TRBV7-2	.	CASSLNLQETQYF	TGTGCCAGCAGCTTAAACTTGCAAGAGACCCAGTACTTC
TRBJ1-2	.	11	TRBV28	.	CASSRGYGYTF	TGTGCCAGCAGTCGGGGGTATGGCTACACCTTC
TRBJ1-5	.	14	TRBV7-2	.	CASSVGQSNQPQHF	TGTGCCAGCAGCGTCGGACAGTCCAATCAGCCCCAGCATTTT
TRBJ1-2	.	12	TRBV2	TRBD1	CASRGTVYGYTF	TGTGCCAGCAGGGGGACAGTTTATGGCTACACCTTC
TRBJ2-2	.	16	TRBV5-1	TRBD2	CASRGLAGQNTGELFF	TGCGCCAGCAGGGGGCTAGCGGGACAGAACACCGGGGAGCTGTTTTTT
TRBJ2-7	.	13	TRBV6-5	.	CASSQDIPYEQYF	TGTGCCAGCAGTCAGGACATTCCCTACGAGCAGTACTTC
TRBJ2-7	.	13	TRBV6-2/TRBV6-3	TRBD1	CASSSDRAHEQYF	TGTGCCAGCAGTTCGGACAGGGCCCACGAGCAGTACTTC
TRBJ2-2	.	16	TRBV5-6	TRBD2	CASSYGTSGRIGELFF	TGTGCCAGCAGCTACGGGACTAGCGGGAGGATCGGGGAGCTGTTTTTT
TRBJ2-7	.	11	TRBV7-2	.	CASSYGYAQYF	TGTGCCAGCAGCTATGGGTACGCGCAGTACTTC
TRBJ2-1	.	15	TRBV7-7	TRBD1	CASSRSGDRVNEQFF	TGTGCTAGCAGCCGTTCGGGGGACAGGGTCAATGAGCAGTTCTTC
TRBJ2-7	.	15	TRBV7-9	.	CASSPRGGETYEQYF	TGTGCCAGCAGCCCTAGGGGTGGAGAAACCTACGAGCAGTACTTC
TRBJ2-7	.	14	TRBV2	.	CASSETGGSGEQYF	TGTGCCAGCAGCGAGACGGGGGGCTCGGGAGAGCAGTACTTC
TRBJ2-1	.	15	TRBV7-9	TRBD2	CASSGASGDYNEQFF	TGTGCCAGCAGTGGGGCGAGCGGGGATTACAATGAGCAGTTCTTC
TRBJ2-7	.	14	TRBV10-3	TRBD1	CAITRDRGPYEQYF	TGTGCCATCACGCGGGACAGGGGGCCCTACGAGCAGTACTTC
TRBJ2-3	.	16	TRBV7-9	TRBD2	CASSLTSGSASYTQYF	TGTGCCAGCAGCTTGACTAGCGGGAGCGCCTCTTATACGCAGTATTTT
TRBJ1-2	.	11	TRBV30	.	CAWQAPYGYTF	TGTGCCTGGCAAGCCCCTTATGGCTACACCTTC
TRBJ1-1	.	13	TRBV7-3	.	CASSSQGDTEAFF	TGTGCCAGCAGCTCCCAGGGCGACACTGAAGCTTTCTTT
TRBJ2-7	.	15	TRBV4-3	TRBD1	CASSLRTGGRNEQYF	TGCGCCAGCAGCCTTCGGACAGGGGGAAGAAACGAGCAGTACTTC
TRBJ1-6	.	13	TRBV7-2	.	CASRRDNYSPLHF	TGTGCCAGCAGACGGGACAATTATTCACCCCTCCACTTT